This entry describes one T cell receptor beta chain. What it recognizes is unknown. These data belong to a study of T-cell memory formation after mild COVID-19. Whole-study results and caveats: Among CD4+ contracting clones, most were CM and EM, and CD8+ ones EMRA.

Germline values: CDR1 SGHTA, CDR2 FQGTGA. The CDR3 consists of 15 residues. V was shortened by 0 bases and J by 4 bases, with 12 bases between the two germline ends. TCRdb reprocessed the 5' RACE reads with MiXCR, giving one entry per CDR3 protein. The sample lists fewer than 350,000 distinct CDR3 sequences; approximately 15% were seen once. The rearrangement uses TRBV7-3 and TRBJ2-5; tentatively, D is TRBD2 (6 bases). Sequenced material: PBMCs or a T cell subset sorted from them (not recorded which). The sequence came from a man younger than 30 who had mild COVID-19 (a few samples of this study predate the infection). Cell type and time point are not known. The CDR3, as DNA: TGTGCCAGCAGCTTAACTAGCGGTATGGGAGAGACCCAGTACTTC. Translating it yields CASSLTSGMGETQYF. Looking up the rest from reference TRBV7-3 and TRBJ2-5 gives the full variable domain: GAGVSQTPSNKVTEKGKYVELRCDPISGHTALYWYRQSLGQGPEFLIYFQGTGAADDSGLPNDRFFAVRPEGSVSTLKIQRTERGDSAVYLCASSLTSGMGETQYFGPGTRLLVL.